A single sample is the source of the 2 T cell receptor beta chains below, sequenced in a study of chronic HIV infection and antiretroviral therapy. TCRdb processed the 5' RACE reads anew with MiXCR; each CDR3 protein has one entry. This sample has just over 30,000 distinct CDR3 sequences, with 7.5% to 10% found just once. Sequences were obtained from peripheral blood. The receptors stem from an adult who had HIV and had not received antiretroviral therapy, or was an uninfected healthy control (not recorded which).

This clonotype came up many times. The gene calls are TRBV12-3 or TRBV12-4 and TRBJ1-1, with 7 bases fitting TRBD1. V gave up 4 bases and J gave up 6 bases; unmatched junction bases: 8. The CDR3 covers 14 residues. CDR3 in DNA: TGTGCCAGCAGTTCACCGACAGGGCGAGCTGAAGCTTTCTTT. Residues: CASSSPTGRAEAFF.

The rearrangement links TRBV28 to TRBJ1-5, with D unresolved. V dropped 6 bases and J dropped 5 bases, with 5 bases sitting between them. The CDR3 contains 11 residues. CDR1 MDHEN and CDR2 SYDVKM come from the germline V gene. The CDR3: CASSKYQPQHF. The CDR3 DNA follows: TGTGCCAGCAGCAAATATCAGCCCCAGCATTTT. Full variable domain (rest looked up from reference TRBV28 and TRBJ1-5): DVKVTQSSRYLVKRTGEKVFLECVQDMDHENMFWYRQDPGLGLRLIYFSYDVKMKEKGDIPEGYSVSREKKERFSLILESASTNQTSMYLCASSKYQPQHFGDGTRLSIL.